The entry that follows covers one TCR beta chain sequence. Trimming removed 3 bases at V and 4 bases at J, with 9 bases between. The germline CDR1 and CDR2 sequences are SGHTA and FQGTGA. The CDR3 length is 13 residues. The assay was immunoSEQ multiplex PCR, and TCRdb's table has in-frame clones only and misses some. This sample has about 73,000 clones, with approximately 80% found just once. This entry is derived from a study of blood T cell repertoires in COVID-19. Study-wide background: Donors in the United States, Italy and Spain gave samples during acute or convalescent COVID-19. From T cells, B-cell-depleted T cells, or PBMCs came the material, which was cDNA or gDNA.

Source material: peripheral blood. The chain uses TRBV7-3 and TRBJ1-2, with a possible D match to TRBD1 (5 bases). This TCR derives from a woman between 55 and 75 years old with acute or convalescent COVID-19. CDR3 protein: CASSLQGGYGYTF. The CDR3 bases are TGTGCCAGCAGCTTGCAGGGTGGCTATGGCTACACCTTC.